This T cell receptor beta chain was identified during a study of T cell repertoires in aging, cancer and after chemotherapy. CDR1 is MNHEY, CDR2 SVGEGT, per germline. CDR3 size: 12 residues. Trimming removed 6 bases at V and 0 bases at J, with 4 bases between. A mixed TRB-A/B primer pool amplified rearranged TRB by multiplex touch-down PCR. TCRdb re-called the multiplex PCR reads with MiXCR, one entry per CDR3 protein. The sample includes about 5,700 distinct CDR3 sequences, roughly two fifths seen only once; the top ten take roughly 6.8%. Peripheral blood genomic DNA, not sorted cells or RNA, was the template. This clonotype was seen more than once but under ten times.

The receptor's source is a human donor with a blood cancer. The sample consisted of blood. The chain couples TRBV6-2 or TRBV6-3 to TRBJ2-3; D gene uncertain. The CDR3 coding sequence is TGTGCCAGCAGACAGAGCACAGATACGCAGTATTTT. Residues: CASRQSTDTQYF.